Following are 5 T cell receptor beta chains from one sample sequenced in a study of cytomegalovirus exposure and HLA in healthy donors. Use of 60 Vbeta and 13 Jbeta primers characterized the PCR. Sequencing was performed with immunoSEQ multiplex PCR; in TCRdb, only in-frame clones are kept and a portion is missing. Here the sample spans about 150,000 clones, roughly 80% being singletons. Sequencing was carried out using PBMCs. The receptors were sampled from a man aged 50 to 60 in good health and CMV-seropositive.

The V and J genes are TRBV6-5 and TRBJ1-4; TRBD1 matches at 8 bases. Germline V gives CDR1 MNHEY, CDR2 SVGAGI. Trimming at V came to 4 bases and at J to 8 bases, leaving 9 bases not matched to a gene. CDR3 size: 15 residues. CDR3 amino acids: CASSWSDRGGEKLFF. The CDR3 DNA is TGTGCCAGCAGTTGGAGCGACAGGGGTGGAGAAAAACTGTTTTTT.

The rearrangement uses TRBV7-4 and TRBJ1-5; D is unclear. The V gene's germline CDR1 is SGHVT and CDR2 SQSDAQ. This CDR3 is 14 amino acids long. V was trimmed by 4 bases and J by 5 bases, leaving 12 bases between them. CDR3 region: CASSSNGVYQPQHF. CDR3 nucleotide sequence: TGTGCCAGCAGCTCGAACGGGGTCTATCAGCCCCAGCATTTT.

The chain couples TRBV5-8 to TRBJ2-7; D uncertain. The CDR3 totals 11 residues. V lost 1 base and J lost 7, with 6 bases in between. The V gene's germline CDR1 is SGHTS and CDR2 YDEGEE. CDR3 sequence reads: CASSLPGEQYF. The CDR3, as DNA: TGTGCCAGCAGCTTGCCCGGGGAGCAGTACTTC. Using reference TRBV5-8 and TRBJ2-7 for the parts outside the CDR3, the full variable domain is EAGVTQSPTHLIKTRGQQATLRCSPISGHTSVYWYQQALGLGLQFLLWYDEGEERNRGNFPPRFSGRQFPNYSSELNVNALELEDSALYLCASSLPGEQYFGPGTRLTVT.

As DNA, the CDR3 is TGTGCCAGCAGCTTAGTAGCCCGCAGCTCTGGAAACACCATATATTTT. The encoded protein is CASSLVARSSGNTIYF. The chain uses TRBV7-6 and TRBJ1-3; D gene ambiguous. CDR1 is SGHVS and CDR2 is FNYEAQ in the germline V gene. V dropped 1 base and J dropped 0 bases, with 10 bases sitting between them. The CDR3 has 16 residues.

This clone was observed once. The chain joins TRBV2 to TRBJ1-1; D uncertain. This CDR3 spans 13 amino acids. Germline assignment: CDR1 SNHLY and CDR2 FYNNEI. V was cut by 4 bases and J by 1 base, with 7 bases left in between. The CDR3 loop reads CASSAEGNTEAFF. DNA for the CDR3: TGTGCCAGCAGTGCGGAGGGGAACACTGAAGCTTTCTTT.